This T cell receptor (beta chain) was recovered during a study of blood T cell repertoires in COVID-19. About the research overall: Acute and convalescent COVID-19 specimens originated in the United States, Italy and Spain. The cDNA or gDNA used as material had been derived from T cells, B-cell-depleted T cells, or PBMCs.

This clone was detected a few times. In the authors' methods: Reference gene primer amplification gave nucleated cell count estimates. The method was immunoSEQ multiplex PCR; TCRdb's version includes in-frame clones alone and lacks a portion of them. From that table come the V and J calls and clone size; the DNA was used to work out D and trimming. Of around 84,000 clones in the sample, around 90% are singletons; the top ten hold about 4.8%. Trimming took 6 bases from V and 5 from J, leaving 7 bases between them. CDR1 and CDR2 from the germline V gene are SEHNR and FQNEAQ (reference sequence). The CDR3 consists of 11 residues.

This chain links TRBV7-9 with TRBJ1-2; D is unclear. This TCR was sampled from a man between 45 and 60 years old with active COVID-19. The source material was peripheral blood. CDR3 loop: CASSRGYGYTF. The DNA of the CDR3 is TGTGCCAGCAGTCGCGGGTATGGCTACACCTTC.